This T cell receptor (beta chain) was identified during a study of response to subunit inactivated influenza vaccine. Study results and caveats: The authors proposed limited new T cell recruitment per seasonal influenza vaccination.

There are a few counts of this clonotype. Its antigen is undetermined. TCRdb re-derived calls from the RT-PCR reads in MiXCR, one entry per CDR3 protein. The repertoire holds some 800,000 distinct CDR3 sequences, with roughly 20% as singletons. Germline trimming cut 3 bases from V and 4 bases from J; bases unmatched to any gene: 23. Looked up from germline, CDR1 is MRHNA and CDR2 is SNTAGT. The CDR3 loop spans 21 amino acids. This receptor was obtained from a man aged 50-59 years who received an inactivated influenza vaccine. The chain joins TRBV6-4 to TRBJ2-1, with 8 bases lining up with TRBD2. Specimen: PBMCs from blood, collected less than 6 days after vaccination. CDR3 sequence: CASSESAAERGQIVKYNEQFF. As DNA, the CDR3 is TGTGCCAGCAGTGAATCTGCAGCGGAGCGGGGGCAAATAGTTAAGTACAATGAGCAGTTCTTC.